The present TCR beta chain was sequenced within a study of blood T cell repertoires in COVID-19 (dated by TCRdb to the early 2020s). For context, the study as a whole: The collaborator samples originated in the United States, Italy and Spain and spanned the acute and convalescent phases of COVID-19. The prospective study material was composed of cDNA or gDNA derived from T cells, B-cell-depleted T cells, or PBMCs. The dataset comprised deeply sampled blood TCRbeta repertoires from subjects exposed to, actively infected with, or recovered from COVID-19. The repertoires were released in a freely available public database meant as a resource for research on the immune response to SARS-CoV-2. Samples came from the ongoing ImmuneRACE study (first 160 participants) plus 1,254 subjects from 6 global collaborators. Sample metadata almost always included a de-identified subject ID, COVID-19 status, age in years and sex. Where available, HLA class I and class II types were taken from metadata supplied by the sample provider and were not determined by assay-based typing.

Spanning cysteine to phenylalanine, the CDR3 consists of 15 amino acids. Only the CDR3 DNA is retained, 45 bases long and in frame from the first base. V and J are trimmed by 5 bases and 6 bases, and the gene matches miss 9 bases of the junction. CDR1 and CDR2 are drawn from the germline V gene: SGHTA, FQGNSA. General conclusions and limits of the study: The quantity of clinical and demographic metadata differed by source and by participant and was supplied without curation.

With respect to this clone: The target of this receptor is not known. Base-call qualities are not available, and no considerably larger clone is one nucleotide away.

The immunoSEQ Assay, a bias-controlled multiplex PCR, was used to amplify TCRbeta CDR3 regions from genomic DNA. On the authors' methods: Nucleated cell counts per sample were estimated from amplification of reference gene primers within the assay. Sequence reads were collapsed and filtered to measure the absolute abundance of every unique TCRbeta CDR3 rearrangement. For each sample, productive Simpson clonality was calculated as the square root of Simpson's diversity index over productive rearrangements. Held by TCRdb, this immuneACCESS table contains in-frame sequences only and omits some clones. Under half of the omission traces to an unresolved V gene where checked; the cause of the rest is unknown. That table gives V, J and clone size, and the DNA gave D and trimming. In all, the sample holds approximately 190,000 clones, and about 90% of those were seen once. The ten most abundant clones make up 20% to 25% of the sample.

Each collaborating institution followed its own protocols to collect whole blood in K2EDTA tubes. Collaborator samples were shipped for TCRbeta analysis as frozen whole blood, isolated PBMCs, or DNA extracted from either sample type. The chain was built from TRBV7-2 and TRBJ1-5; 8 bases in the middle match TRBD1. The sample consisted of peripheral blood. The sequence was collected from a man between 60 and 75 years old with active or convalescent COVID-19. CDR3 sequence: CASSRDRIGSQPQHF. The nucleotides are TGTGCCAGCAGCAGGGACAGGATTGGGAGTCAGCCCCAGCATTTT.